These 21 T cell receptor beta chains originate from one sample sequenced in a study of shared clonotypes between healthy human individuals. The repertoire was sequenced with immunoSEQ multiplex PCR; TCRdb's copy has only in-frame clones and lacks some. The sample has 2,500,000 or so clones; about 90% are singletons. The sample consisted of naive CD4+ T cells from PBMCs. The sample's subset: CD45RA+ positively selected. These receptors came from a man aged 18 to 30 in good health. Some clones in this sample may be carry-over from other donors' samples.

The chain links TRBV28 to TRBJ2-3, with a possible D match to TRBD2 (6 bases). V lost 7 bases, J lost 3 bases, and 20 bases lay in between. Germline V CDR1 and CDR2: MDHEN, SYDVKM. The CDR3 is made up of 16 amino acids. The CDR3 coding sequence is TGTGCCAGCACCCAGGGTGGGCGGGAATCAACAGATACGCAGTATTTT. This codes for CASTQGGRESTDTQYF.

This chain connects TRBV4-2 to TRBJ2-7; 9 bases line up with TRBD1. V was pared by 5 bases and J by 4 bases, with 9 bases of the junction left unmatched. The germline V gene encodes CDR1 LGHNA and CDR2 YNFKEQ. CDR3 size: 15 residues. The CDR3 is CASSRQGGHEYEQYF. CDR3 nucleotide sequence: TGTGCCAGCAGCAGACAGGGGGGTCATGAGTACGAGCAGTACTTC.

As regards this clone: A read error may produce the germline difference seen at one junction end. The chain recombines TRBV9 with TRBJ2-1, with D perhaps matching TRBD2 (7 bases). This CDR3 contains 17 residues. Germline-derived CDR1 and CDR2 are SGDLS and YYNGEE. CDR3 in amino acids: CASSPGGGGNIYDEQFF. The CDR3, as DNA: TGTGCCAGCAGCCCTGGGGGGGGCGGGAACATCTACGATGAGCAGTTCTTC.

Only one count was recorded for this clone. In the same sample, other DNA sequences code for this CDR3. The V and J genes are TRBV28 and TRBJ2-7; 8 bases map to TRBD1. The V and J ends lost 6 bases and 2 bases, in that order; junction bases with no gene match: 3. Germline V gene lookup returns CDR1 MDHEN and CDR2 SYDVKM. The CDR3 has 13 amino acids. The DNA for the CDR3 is TGTGCCAGCAGCCCGACAGGGGCCTACGAGCAGTACTTC. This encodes CASSPTGAYEQYF.

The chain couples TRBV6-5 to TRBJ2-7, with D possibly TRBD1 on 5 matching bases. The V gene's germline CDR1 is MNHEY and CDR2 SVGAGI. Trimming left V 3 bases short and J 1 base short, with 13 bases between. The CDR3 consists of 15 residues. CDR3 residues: CASSYYRKGSYEQYF. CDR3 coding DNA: TGTGCCAGCAGTTATTACAGGAAGGGGTCCTACGAGCAGTACTTC.

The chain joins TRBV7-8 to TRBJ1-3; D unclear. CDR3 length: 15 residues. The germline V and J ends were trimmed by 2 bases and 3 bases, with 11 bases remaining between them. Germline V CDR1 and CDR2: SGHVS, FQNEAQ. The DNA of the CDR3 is TGTGCCAGCAGCTTAATTGTAGGGATTGGAAACACCATATATTTT. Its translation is CASSLIVGIGNTIYF.

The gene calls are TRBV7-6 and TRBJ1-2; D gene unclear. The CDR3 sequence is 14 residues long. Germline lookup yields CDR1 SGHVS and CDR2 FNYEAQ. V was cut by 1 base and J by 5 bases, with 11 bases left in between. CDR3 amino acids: CASSLGSGTYGYTF. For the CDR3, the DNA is TGTGCCAGCAGCTTAGGTAGTGGCACTTATGGCTACACCTTC.

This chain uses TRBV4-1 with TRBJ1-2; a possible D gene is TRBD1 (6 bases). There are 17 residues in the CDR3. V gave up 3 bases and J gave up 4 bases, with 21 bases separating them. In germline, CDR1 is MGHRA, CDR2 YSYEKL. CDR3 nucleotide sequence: TGCGCCAGCAGCCACCCGGGGGTCGGACAGTCCGTCTATGGCTACACCTTC. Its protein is CASSHPGVGQSVYGYTF.

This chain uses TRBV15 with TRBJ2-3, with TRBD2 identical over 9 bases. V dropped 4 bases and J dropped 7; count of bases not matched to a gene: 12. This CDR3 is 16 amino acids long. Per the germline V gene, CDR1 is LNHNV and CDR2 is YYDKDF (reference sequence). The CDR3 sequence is CATSKRIAGVTNTQYF. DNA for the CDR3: TGTGCCACCAGCAAACGAATAGCGGGAGTTACGAATACGCAGTATTTT.

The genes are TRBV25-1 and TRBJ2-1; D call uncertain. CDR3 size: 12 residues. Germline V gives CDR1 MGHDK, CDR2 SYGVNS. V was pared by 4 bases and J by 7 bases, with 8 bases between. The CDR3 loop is CASSVAGNEQFF. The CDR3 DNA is TGTGCCAGCAGTGTGGCCGGGAATGAGCAGTTCTTC.

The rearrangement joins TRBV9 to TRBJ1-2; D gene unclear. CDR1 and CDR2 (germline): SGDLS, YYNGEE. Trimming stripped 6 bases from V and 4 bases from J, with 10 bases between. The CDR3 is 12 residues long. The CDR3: CASKGLGYGYTF. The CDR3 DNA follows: TGTGCCAGCAAGGGATTGGGCTATGGCTACACCTTC.

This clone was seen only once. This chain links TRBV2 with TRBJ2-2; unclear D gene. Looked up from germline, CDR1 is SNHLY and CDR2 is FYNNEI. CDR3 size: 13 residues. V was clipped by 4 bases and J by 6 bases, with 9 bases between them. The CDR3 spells CASSVSSPGELFF. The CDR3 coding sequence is TGTGCCAGCAGTGTATCCTCCCCCGGGGAGCTGTTTTTT.

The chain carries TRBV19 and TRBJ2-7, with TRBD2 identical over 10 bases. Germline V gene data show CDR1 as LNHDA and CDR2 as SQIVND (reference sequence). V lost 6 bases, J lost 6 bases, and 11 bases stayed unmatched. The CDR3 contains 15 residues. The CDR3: CASSPLAGVSGEQYF. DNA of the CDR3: TGTGCCAGTAGCCCCCTAGCGGGAGTAAGTGGCGAGCAGTACTTC.

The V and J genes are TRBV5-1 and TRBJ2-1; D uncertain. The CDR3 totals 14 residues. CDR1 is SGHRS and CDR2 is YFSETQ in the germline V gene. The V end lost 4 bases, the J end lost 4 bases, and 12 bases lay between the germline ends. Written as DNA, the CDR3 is TGCGCCAGCAGCCCGACTGTCCATTACAATGAGCAGTTCTTC. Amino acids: CASSPTVHYNEQFF.

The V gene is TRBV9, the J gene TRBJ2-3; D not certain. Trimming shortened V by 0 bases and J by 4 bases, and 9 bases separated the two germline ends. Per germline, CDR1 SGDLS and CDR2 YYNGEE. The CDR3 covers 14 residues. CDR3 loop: CASSVVGRPDTQYF. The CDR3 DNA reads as TGTGCCAGCAGCGTAGTCGGCCGGCCAGATACGCAGTATTTT.

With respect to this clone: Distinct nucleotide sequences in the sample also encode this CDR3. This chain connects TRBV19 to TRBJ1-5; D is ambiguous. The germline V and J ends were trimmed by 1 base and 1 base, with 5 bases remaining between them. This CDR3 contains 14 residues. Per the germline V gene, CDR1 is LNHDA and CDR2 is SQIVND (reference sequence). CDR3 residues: CASSIVGSNQPQHF. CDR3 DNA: TGTGCCAGTAGTATAGTGGGCAGCAATCAGCCCCAGCATTTT.

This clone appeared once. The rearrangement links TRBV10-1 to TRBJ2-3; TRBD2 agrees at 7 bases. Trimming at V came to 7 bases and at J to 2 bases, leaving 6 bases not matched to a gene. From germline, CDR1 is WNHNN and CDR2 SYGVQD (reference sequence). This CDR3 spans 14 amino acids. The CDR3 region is CASKGRAPTDTQYF. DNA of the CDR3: TGCGCCAGCAAGGGGAGGGCTCCCACAGATACGCAGTATTTT.

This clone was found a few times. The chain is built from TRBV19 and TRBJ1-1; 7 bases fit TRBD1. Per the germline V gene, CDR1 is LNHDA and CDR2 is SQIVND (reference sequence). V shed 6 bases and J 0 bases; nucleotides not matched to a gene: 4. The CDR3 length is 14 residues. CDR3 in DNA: TGTGCCAGTAGAAGGGACAGAATGAACACTGAAGCTTTCTTT. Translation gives CASRRDRMNTEAFF.

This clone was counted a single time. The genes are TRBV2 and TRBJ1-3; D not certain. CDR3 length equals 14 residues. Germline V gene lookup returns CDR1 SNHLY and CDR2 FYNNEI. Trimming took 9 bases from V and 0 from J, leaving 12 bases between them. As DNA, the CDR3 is TGTGCCAGGGGGATCGTTAGCTCTGGAAACACCATATATTTT. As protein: CARGIVSSGNTIYF.

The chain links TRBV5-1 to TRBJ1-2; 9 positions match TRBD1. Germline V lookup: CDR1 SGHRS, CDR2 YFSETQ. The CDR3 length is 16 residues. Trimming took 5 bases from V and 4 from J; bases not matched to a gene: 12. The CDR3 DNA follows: TGCGCCAGCAGTTCGACCCTGGACAGGGGCCCCTATGGCTACACCTTC. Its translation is CASSSTLDRGPYGYTF.

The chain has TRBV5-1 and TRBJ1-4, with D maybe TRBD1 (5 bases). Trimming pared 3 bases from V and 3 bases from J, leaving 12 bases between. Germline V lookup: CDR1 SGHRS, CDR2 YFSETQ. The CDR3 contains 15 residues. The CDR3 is CASSSGRGANEKLFF. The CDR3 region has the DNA TGCGCCAGCAGCTCGGGACGGGGGGCTAATGAAAAACTGTTTTTT.